This T cell receptor beta chain was captured by sequencing in a study of T cells in Graves' hyperthyroidism and ophthalmopathy. RNA transcripts served as the template for amplifying TCR beta CDR3 regions. The HTBI primer set was used in a first-round RT-PCR of the TCR CDR3. Each CDR3 protein is one row after TCRdb ran MiXCR on the multiplex PCR reads. This repertoire shows roughly 380,000 distinct CDR3 sequences, roughly 14% found once; its top ten account for about 11%. This clonotype showed up many times. The CDR3 extends over 14 amino acids. Per germline, CDR1 SGHVS and CDR2 FNYEAQ. After removal of 5 bases from V and 3 bases from J, the junction contained 5 bases not matched to a gene.

This receptor was taken from a woman aged 55-69 years with Graves' hyperthyroidism. The rearrangement uses TRBV7-6 and TRBJ2-7, with 9 bases matching TRBD1. The sample comprised blood. In nucleotides, the CDR3 is TGTGCCAGCAGCGACCGGGACAGGGTCTACGAGCAGTACTTC. It yields the protein CASSDRDRVYEQYF.